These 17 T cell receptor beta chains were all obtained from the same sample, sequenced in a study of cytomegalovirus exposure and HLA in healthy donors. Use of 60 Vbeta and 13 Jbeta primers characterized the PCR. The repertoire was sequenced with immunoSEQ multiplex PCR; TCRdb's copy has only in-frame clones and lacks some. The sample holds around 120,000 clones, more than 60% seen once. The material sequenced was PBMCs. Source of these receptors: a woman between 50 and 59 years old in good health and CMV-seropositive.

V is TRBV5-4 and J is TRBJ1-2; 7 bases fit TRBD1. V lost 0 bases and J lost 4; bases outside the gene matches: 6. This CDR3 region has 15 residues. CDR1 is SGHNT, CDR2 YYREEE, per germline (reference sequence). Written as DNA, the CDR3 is TGTGCCAGCAGCTTGGAAAGGGGGCGCGGCTATGGCTACACCTTC. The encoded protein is CASSLERGRGYGYTF.

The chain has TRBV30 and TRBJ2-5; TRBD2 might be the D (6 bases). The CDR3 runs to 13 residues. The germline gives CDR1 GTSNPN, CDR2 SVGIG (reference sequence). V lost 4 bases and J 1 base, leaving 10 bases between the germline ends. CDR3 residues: CAWNRLVQETQYF. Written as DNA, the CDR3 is TGTGCCTGGAACCGACTAGTCCAAGAGACCCAGTACTTC.

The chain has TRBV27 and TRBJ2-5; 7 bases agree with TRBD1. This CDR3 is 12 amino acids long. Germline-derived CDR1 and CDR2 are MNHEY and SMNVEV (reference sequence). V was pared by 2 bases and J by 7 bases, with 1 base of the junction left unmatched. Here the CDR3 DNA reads TGTGCCAGCAGTTTAAACAGGGGGACCCAGTACTTC. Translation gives CASSLNRGTQYF.

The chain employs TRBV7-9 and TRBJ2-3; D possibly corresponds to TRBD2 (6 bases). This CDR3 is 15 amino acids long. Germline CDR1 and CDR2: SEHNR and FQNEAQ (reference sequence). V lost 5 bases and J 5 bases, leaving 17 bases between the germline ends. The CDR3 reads CASSAGTPGVDTQYF. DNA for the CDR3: TGTGCCAGCAGCGCCGGGACTCCGGGGGTAGATACGCAGTATTTT.

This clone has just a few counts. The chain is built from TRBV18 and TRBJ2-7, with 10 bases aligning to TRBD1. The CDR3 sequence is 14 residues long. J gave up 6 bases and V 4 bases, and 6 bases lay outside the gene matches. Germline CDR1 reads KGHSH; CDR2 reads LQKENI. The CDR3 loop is CASSQGQGTREQYF. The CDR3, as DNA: TGTGCCAGCTCACAGGGACAGGGGACTCGCGAGCAGTACTTC.

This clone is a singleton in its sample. The CDR3 loop reads CASSSPSGGADEQFF. The CDR3 bases are TGTGCCAGCAGTTCGCCTAGCGGGGGGGCCGATGAGCAGTTCTTC. The V call is TRBV6-6, the J call TRBJ2-1; 12 positions match TRBD2. The junction had 6 bases not matched to a gene; V was cut back by 4 bases and J by 8 bases. There are 15 residues in the CDR3. From germline, CDR1 is MNHNY and CDR2 SVGAGI (reference sequence).

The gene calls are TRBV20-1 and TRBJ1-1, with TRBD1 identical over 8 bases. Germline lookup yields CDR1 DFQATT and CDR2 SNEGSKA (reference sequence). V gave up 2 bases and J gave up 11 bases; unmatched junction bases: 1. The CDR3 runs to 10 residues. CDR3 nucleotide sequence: TGCAGTGCTAGAAGGGACAGGGCTTTCTTT. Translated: CSARRDRAFF.

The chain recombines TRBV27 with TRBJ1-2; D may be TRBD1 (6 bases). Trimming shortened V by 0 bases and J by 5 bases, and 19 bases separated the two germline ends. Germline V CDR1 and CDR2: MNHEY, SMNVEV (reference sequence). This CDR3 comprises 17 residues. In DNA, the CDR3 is TGTGCCAGCAGTTTATCGGCGGCAGGGGTTGGTGGGTATGGCTACACCTTC. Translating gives CASSLSAAGVGGYGYTF.

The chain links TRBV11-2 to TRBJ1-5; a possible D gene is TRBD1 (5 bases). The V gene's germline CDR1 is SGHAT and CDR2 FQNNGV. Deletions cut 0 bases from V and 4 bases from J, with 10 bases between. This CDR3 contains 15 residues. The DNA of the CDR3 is TGTGCCAGCAGCTTAGATTCAGGGAGGAATCAGCCCCAGCATTTT. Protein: CASSLDSGRNQPQHF.

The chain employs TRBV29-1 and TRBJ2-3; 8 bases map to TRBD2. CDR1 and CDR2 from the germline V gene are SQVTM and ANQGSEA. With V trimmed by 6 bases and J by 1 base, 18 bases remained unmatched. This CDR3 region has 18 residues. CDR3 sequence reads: CSVLRLAWGIRGTDTQYF. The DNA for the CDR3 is TGCAGCGTCCTACGACTAGCGTGGGGTATTAGAGGCACAGATACGCAGTATTTT.

CDR3 amino acids: CASRYGRDTQYF. The CDR3, as DNA: TGCGCCAGCAGATACGGGAGAGATACGCAGTATTTT. V is TRBV5-1 and J is TRBJ2-3; D perhaps matches TRBD2 (6 bases). Germline CDR1 SGHRS, CDR2 YFSETQ. The CDR3 runs 12 residues. V lost 5 bases to trimming and J lost 5 bases, with 9 bases between them.

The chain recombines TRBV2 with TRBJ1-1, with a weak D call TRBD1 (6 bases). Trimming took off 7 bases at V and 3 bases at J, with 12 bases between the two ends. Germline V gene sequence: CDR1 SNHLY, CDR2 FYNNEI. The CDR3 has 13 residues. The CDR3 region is CASTAQGDTEAFF. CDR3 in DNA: TGTGCCAGCACCGCACAGGGCGACACTGAAGCTTTCTTT.

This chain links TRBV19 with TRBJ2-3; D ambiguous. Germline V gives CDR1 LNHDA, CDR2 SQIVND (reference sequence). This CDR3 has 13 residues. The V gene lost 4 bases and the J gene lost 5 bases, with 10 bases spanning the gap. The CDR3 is CASSNTKIDTQYF. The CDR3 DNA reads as TGTGCCAGTAGTAACACCAAGATAGATACGCAGTATTTT. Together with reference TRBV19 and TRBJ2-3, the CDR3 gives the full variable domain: DGGITQSPKYLFRKEGQNVTLSCEQNLNHDAMYWYRQDPGQGLRLIYYSQIVNDFQKGDIAEGYSVSREKKESFPLTVTSAQKNPTAFYLCASSNTKIDTQYFGPGTRLTVL.

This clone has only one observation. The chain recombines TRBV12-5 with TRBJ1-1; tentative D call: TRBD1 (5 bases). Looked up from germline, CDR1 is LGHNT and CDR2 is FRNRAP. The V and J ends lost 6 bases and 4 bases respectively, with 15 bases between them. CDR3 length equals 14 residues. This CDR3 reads CASGTIRGGTEAFF. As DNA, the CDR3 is TGTGCTAGTGGCACTATAAGGGGTGGCACTGAAGCTTTCTTT.

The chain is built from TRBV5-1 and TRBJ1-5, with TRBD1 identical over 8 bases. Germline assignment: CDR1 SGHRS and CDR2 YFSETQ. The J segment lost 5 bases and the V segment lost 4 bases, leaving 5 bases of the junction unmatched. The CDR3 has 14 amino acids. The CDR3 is CASSPTGGDQPQHF. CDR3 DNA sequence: TGCGCCAGCAGCCCTACAGGGGGTGATCAGCCCCAGCATTTT. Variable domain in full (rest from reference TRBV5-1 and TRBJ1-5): KAGVTQTPRYLIKTRGQQVTLSCSPISGHRSVSWYQQTPGQGLQFLFEYFSETQRNKGNFPGRFSGRQFSNSRSEMNVSTLELGDSALYLCASSPTGGDQPQHFGDGTRLSIL.

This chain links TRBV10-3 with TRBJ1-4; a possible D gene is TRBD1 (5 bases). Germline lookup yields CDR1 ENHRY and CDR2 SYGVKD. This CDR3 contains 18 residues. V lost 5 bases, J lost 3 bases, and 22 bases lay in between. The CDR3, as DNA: TGTGCCATCAGTAGAGATTTCCCGACCGGGGGACCTAATGAAAAACTGTTTTTT. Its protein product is CAISRDFPTGGPNEKLFF.

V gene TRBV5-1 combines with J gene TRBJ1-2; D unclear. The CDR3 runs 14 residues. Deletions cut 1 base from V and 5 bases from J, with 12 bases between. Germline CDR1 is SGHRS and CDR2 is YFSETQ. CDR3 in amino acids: CASSLSAPGYGYTF. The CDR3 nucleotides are TGCGCCAGCAGCTTGAGCGCGCCCGGTTATGGCTACACCTTC.